This T cell receptor beta chain emerged from a study of blood T cells in healthy people across ages. The donors, all healthy, were Caucasians living in Russia, aged about 6 to 90. Per-sample yields of isolated PBMCs were at least 6 million. For the second PCR, which ran for roughly 7 to 11 cycles, a sample-barcoded 5' primer and a J-beta primer mix were used. TCRdb called the 5' RACE reads again in MiXCR, with one record for every CDR3 protein. The sample consists of about 1.4 million distinct CDR3 sequences, around 59% of them appearing once. The germline gives CDR1 SQVTM, CDR2 ANQGSEA. The CDR3 totals 11 residues. V was cut by 3 bases and J by 7 bases, with 10 bases left in between.

Sequenced sample: blood. The chain employs TRBV29-1 and TRBJ2-7; no firm D call. The TCR originated in a man younger than 30 in good health. The CDR3 protein is CSVEGSWEQYF. CDR3 coding DNA: TGCAGCGTTGAGGGGTCCTGGGAGCAGTACTTC.